This T cell receptor (beta chain) was recovered during a study of cytomegalovirus exposure and HLA in healthy donors. Germline lookup yields CDR1 SGHNT and CDR2 YYREEE (reference sequence). The trim removed 3 bases at V and 0 bases at J, leaving 5 bases unmatched. The CDR3 is 16 residues long. With 60 Vbeta and 13 Jbeta primers, the PCR was carried out. Sequenced by immunoSEQ multiplex PCR; TCRdb stores in-frame clones only, minus some. The table lists approximately 110,000 clones, around 61% of them singletons. Input material: PBMCs. The genes are TRBV5-4 and TRBJ2-3, with 9 bases that match TRBD2. This sequence was found in a woman in her 30s in good health and CMV-seronegative. The CDR3: CASSSRLAASTDTQYF. The CDR3 region has the DNA TGTGCCAGCAGCTCCAGACTAGCGGCGAGCACAGATACGCAGTATTTT.